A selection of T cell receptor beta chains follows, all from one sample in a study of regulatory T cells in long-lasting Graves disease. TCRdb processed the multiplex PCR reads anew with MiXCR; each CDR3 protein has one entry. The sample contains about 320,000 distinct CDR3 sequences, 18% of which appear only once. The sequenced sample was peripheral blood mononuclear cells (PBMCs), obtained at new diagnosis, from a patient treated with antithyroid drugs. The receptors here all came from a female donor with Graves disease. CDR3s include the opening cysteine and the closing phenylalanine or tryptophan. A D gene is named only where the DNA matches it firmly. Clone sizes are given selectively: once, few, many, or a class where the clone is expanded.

CAISDFLAGSTDTQYF TGTGCCATCTCGGATTTTCTAGCGGGGAGCACAGATACGCAGTATTTT TRBJ2-3 TRBV10-3 TRBD2 many
CSARLAGRSYEQYF TGCAGTGCCCGACTAGCGGGACGGTCCTACGAGCAGTACTTC TRBJ2-7 TRBV20-1 TRBD2 many
CASSLRQGGGNTIYF TGTGCCAGCAGTTTACGACAGGGTGGTGGAAACACCATATATTTT TRBJ1-3 TRBV28 TRBD1 many
CASSQGAGGIGQPQHF TGCGCCAGCAGCCAAGGGGCAGGGGGTATTGGTCAGCCCCAGCATTTT TRBJ1-5 TRBV4-1 TRBD1 .
CASSKPSLSLNTEAFF TGTGCCAGCTCAAAACCTTCCCTGAGCCTGAACACTGAAGCTTTCTTT TRBJ1-1 TRBV18 . many
CASSGFRDRIYEQYF TGTGCCAGCAGTGGATTCCGGGACAGAATCTACGAGCAGTACTTC TRBJ2-7 TRBV2 TRBD1 .
CASIFNRDYNEQFF TGTGCCAGCATTTTCAACAGAGACTACAATGAGCAGTTCTTC TRBJ2-1 TRBV6-2/TRBV6-3 . few
CASSQRTSDEQFF TGTGCCAGCAGCCAACGTACTAGCGATGAGCAGTTCTTC TRBJ2-1 TRBV3-1 TRBD2 .
CASSPSETASYEQYF TGTGCCAGCAGCCCCTCCGAGACAGCCTCCTACGAGCAGTACTTC TRBJ2-7 TRBV2 . .
CASNDGGYEQYF TGTGCCAGCAACGACGGGGGATACGAGCAGTACTTC TRBJ2-7 TRBV28 . many
CASSYGTGFTEAFF TGTGCCAGCAGCTACGGGACAGGGTTTACTGAAGCTTTCTTT TRBJ1-1 TRBV7-2 TRBD1 many
CATSDEGTGELFF TGTGCCACCAGTGACGAGGGTACCGGGGAGCTGTTTTTT TRBJ2-2 TRBV24-1 . many
CASSLTASELGTDTQYF TGTGCCAGCAGTTTAACGGCATCGGAGTTAGGAACAGATACGCAGTATTTT TRBJ2-3 TRBV28 . many
CASSYRPTGGHEQYF TGTGCCAGCAGTTACCGACCGACAGGGGGCCACGAGCAGTACTTC TRBJ2-7 TRBV6-5 TRBD1 many
CASSPPGTVGNEKLFF TGTGCCAGCTCACCCCCGGGGACGGTTGGCAATGAAAAACTGTTTTTT TRBJ1-4 TRBV18 . few
CASSDPGIQETQYF TGTGCCAGCAGTGATCCGGGCATCCAAGAGACCCAGTACTTC TRBJ2-5 TRBV25-1 . many
CASRHSGRSNQPQHF TGTGCCAGCAGGCATTCAGGTAGAAGCAATCAGCCCCAGCATTTT TRBJ1-5 TRBV28 . many
CASRGFQGAWEKLFF TGTGCCAGTAGGGGCTTTCAGGGGGCATGGGAAAAACTGTTTTTT TRBJ1-4 TRBV19 TRBD1 .
CASSARVDNEQFF TGCGCCAGCAGTGCCAGGGTCGACAATGAGCAGTTCTTC TRBJ2-1 TRBV10-2 . many
CASSEGFRGGVGQETQYF TGTGCCAGCAGTGAAGGGTTCCGTGGCGGGGTGGGACAAGAGACCCAGTACTTC TRBJ2-5 TRBV6-1 . many
CASSTLDQETQYF TGTGCCAGCAGTACCCTAGACCAAGAGACCCAGTACTTC TRBJ2-5 TRBV12-3/TRBV12-4 . .
CASSLSGGDKQFF TGTGCCAGCAGTTTATCGGGAGGAGATAAGCAGTTCTTC TRBJ2-1 TRBV27 . .
CASSLGPLRGAGGLRNYGYTF TGTGCCAGCAGTTTAGGGCCCCTCCGAGGCGCGGGGGGACTCAGGAACTATGGCTACACCTTC TRBJ1-2 TRBV28 . many
CASSLAGSLNEKLFF TGTGCCAGCAGCTTGGCTGGGAGCCTTAATGAAAAACTGTTTTTT TRBJ1-4 TRBV13 . .
CAWTGIRTDTQYF TGTGCCTGGACAGGGATTCGCACAGATACGCAGTATTTT TRBJ2-3 TRBV30 . many
CSARRDTRSGNTIYF TGCAGTGCTAGACGCGACACCCGCTCTGGAAACACCATATATTTT TRBJ1-3 TRBV20-1 . .
CASSAVDAYNEQFF TGTGCCAGCAGCGCGGTGGACGCGTACAATGAGCAGTTCTTC TRBJ2-1 TRBV13 . many